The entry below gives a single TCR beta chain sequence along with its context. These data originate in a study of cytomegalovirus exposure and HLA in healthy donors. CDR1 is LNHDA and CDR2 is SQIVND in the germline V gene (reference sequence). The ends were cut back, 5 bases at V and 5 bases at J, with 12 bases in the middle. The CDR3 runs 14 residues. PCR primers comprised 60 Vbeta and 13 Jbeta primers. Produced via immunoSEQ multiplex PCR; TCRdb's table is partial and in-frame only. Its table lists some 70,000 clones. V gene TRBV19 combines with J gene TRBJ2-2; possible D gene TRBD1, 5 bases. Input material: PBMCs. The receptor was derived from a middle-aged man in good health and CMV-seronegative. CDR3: CASSLSTDTGELFF. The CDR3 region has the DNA TGTGCCAGTAGTCTTTCGACAGATACCGGGGAGCTGTTTTTT. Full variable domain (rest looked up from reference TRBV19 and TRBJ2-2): DGGITQSPKYLFRKEGQNVTLSCEQNLNHDAMYWYRQDPGQGLRLIYYSQIVNDFQKGDIAEGYSVSREKKESFPLTVTSAQKNPTAFYLCASSLSTDTGELFFGEGSRLTVL.